This TCR beta chain is drawn from a study of Graves' ophthalmopathy and Graves' hyperthyroidism. Study context: The blood sample was drawn at first diagnosis and before any treatment.

Comments on this clonotype: The antigen remains undetermined.

The TCR beta CDR3 regions underwent amplification from RNA transcripts. RT-PCR with HTBI primers came first, then second-round multiplex PCR. Each CDR3 protein gets one entry after TCRdb re-called the multiplex PCR reads with MiXCR. The sample lists tens of thousands of distinct CDR3 sequences; about 50% were seen once. Germline-derived CDR1 and CDR2 are SNHLY and FYNNEI. Trimming removed 6 bases from V and 4 bases from J; junction bases left unmatched: 6. The CDR3 is 13 residues long. Study findings and constraints: Blood samples also showed most expanded thyroid clonotypes exceeding 0.001 frequency.

The source is an adult man with Graves' ophthalmopathy. The V call is TRBV2, the J call TRBJ2-7, with 7 positions matching TRBD1. The source material was peripheral blood. This chain's CDR3 is CASRQGQTYEQYF. CDR3 bases: TGTGCCAGCAGGCAGGGACAGACTTACGAGCAGTACTTC.